This T cell receptor (beta chain) was observed in a study of blood T cell repertoires in COVID-19. As for the study in general: Italy, Spain and the United States were the sources of the convalescent and acute COVID-19 samples.

Original data processing: Amplification from reference gene primers served as the basis for estimated nucleated cell counts. Here immunoSEQ multiplex PCR was the method, and the copy in TCRdb shows in-frame clones only, minus some. V and J calls and clone size are given by that table; D and trimming were obtained from the DNA. This table has 150,000 to 190,000 clones, roughly 80% appearing once. The germline V and J ends were trimmed by 5 bases and 5 bases, with 10 bases remaining between them. CDR3 length equals 12 residues. Per germline, CDR1 SEHNR and CDR2 FQNEAQ (reference sequence). Sample: peripheral blood. This chain joins TRBV7-9 and TRBJ2-7; no definite D call. This receptor was obtained from a man between 60 and 70 years old with acute or convalescent COVID-19. CDR3 region: CASSLLIDEQYF. CDR3 DNA: TGTGCCAGCAGCCTATTAATCGACGAGCAGTACTTC. Looking up the rest from reference TRBV7-9 and TRBJ2-7 gives the full variable domain: DTGVSQNPRHKITKRGQNVTFRCDPISEHNRLYWYRQTLGQGPEFLTYFQNEAQLEKSRLLSDRFSAERPKGSFSTLEIQRTEQGDSAMYLCASSLLIDEQYFGPGTRLTVT.